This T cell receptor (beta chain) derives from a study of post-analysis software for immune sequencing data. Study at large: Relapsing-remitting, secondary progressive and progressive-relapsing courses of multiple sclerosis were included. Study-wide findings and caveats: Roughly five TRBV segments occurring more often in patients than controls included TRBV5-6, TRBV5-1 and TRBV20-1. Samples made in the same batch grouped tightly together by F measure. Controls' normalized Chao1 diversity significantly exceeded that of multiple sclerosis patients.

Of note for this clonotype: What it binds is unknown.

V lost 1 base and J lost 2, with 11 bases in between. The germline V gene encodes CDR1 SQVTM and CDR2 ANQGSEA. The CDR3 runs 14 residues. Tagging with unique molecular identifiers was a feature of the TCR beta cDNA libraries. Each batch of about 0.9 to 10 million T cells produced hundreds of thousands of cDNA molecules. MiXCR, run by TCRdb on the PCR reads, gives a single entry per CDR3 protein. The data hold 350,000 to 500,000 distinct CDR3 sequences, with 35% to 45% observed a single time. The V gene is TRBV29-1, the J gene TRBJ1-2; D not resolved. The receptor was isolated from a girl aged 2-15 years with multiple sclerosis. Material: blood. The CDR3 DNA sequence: TGCAGCGTTGAAGGAGGCAGCGGGAACTATGGCTACACCTTC. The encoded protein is CSVEGGSGNYGYTF.